These 10 T cell receptor beta chains came from one sample sequenced in a study of blood T cell repertoires in COVID-19. Libraries were prepared by immunoSEQ multiplex PCR; TCRdb keeps only in-frame clonotypes and omits some of them. The repertoire consists of about 270,000 clones, with roughly 85% occurring once and the leading ten covering 9.1%. Sequenced sample: PBMCs or T cells enriched from blood (not recorded which). The receptors were gathered from a woman in her 50s with acute COVID-19.

The genes are TRBV5-1 and TRBJ1-1; 8 bases line up with TRBD1. The CDR3 is 14 residues long. Germline V gives CDR1 SGHRS, CDR2 YFSETQ. Trimming took 9 bases from V and 1 from J; bases not matched to a gene: 8. DNA of the CDR3: TGCGCCACTAGGACAGGGCGACCGAACACTGAAGCTTTCTTT. Its translation: CATRTGRPNTEAFF.

The chain employs TRBV5-1 and TRBJ1-2; D is ambiguous. The CDR3 totals 13 residues. The germline V gene has CDR1 SGHRS and CDR2 YFSETQ. The V and J ends lost 0 bases and 3 bases respectively, with 6 bases between them. CDR3 in amino acids: CASSLARDYGYTF. The DNA of the CDR3 is TGCGCCAGCAGCTTGGCGCGCGACTATGGCTACACCTTC.

The V gene is TRBV19, the J gene TRBJ1-5, with D perhaps matching TRBD1 (5 bases). V lost 6 bases to trimming and J lost 3 bases, with 18 bases between them. Looked up from germline, CDR1 is LNHDA and CDR2 is SQIVND (reference sequence). CDR3 length equals 16 residues. CDR3 sequence reads: CASRQAQGSVNQPQHF. Written as DNA, the CDR3 is TGTGCCAGTAGACAGGCCCAGGGATCGGTCAATCAGCCCCAGCATTTT.

Concerning this clone itself: Other nucleotide sequences in the sample specify the same CDR3. The chain is built from TRBV7-7 and TRBJ2-1; 7 bases are shared with TRBD1. Germline loops: CDR1 SSHAT, CDR2 FNYEAQ (reference sequence). CDR3 length: 15 amino acids. V lost 1 base and J lost 1; bases outside the gene matches: 1. The chain's CDR3 is CASSLGQGSYNEQFF. The CDR3 DNA reads as TGTGCCAGCAGCTTAGGACAGGGATCCTACAATGAGCAGTTCTTC. The full variable domain, with the rest looked up from reference TRBV7-7 and TRBJ2-1, is GAGVSQSPRYKVTKRGQDVTLRCDPISSHATLYWYQQALGQGPEFLTYFNYEAQPDKSGLPSDRFSAERPEGSISTLTIQRTEQRDSAMYRCASSLGQGSYNEQFFGPGTRLTVL.

The chain employs TRBV7-2 and TRBJ2-7; 8 bases fit TRBD2. Per the germline V gene, CDR1 is SGHTA and CDR2 is FQGNSA. The CDR3 sequence is 13 residues long. The ends lost 5 bases at V and 4 bases at J; junction bases unmatched: 4. This CDR3 reads CASSEPGGYEQYF. CDR3 bases: TGTGCCAGCAGCGAGCCGGGGGGGTACGAGCAGTACTTC.

The chain uses TRBV6-5 and TRBJ1-2; 7 bases agree with TRBD1. The V gene end was trimmed by 7 bases and the J gene end by 5 bases; junction bases not matched to a gene: 4. CDR1 and CDR2 from the germline V gene are MNHEY and SVGAGI. This CDR3 is built from 12 residues. The CDR3 coding sequence is TGTGCCAGCACCGTACAGGGGTATGGCTACACCTTC. Translating gives CASTVQGYGYTF.

This chain connects TRBV3-1 (or the pseudogene TRBV3-2) to TRBJ1-1; D ambiguous. The ends were cut back, 2 bases at V and 6 bases at J, with 13 bases in the middle. This CDR3 has 14 amino acids. CDR1 is LGHDT and CDR2 is YNNKEL in the germline V gene (reference sequence). CDR3 region: CASSQSIATPEAFF. DNA for the CDR3: TGTGCCAGCAGCCAATCAATAGCGACACCTGAAGCTTTCTTT.

V and J are TRBV11-3 and TRBJ2-1, with 7 bases fitting TRBD1. This CDR3 region has 14 residues. Germline loops: CDR1 SGHNT, CDR2 YENEEA. Trimming took 5 bases from V and 5 from J; bases not matched to a gene: 6. CDR3 nucleotides: TGTGCCAGCAGCGTACAGGGGAAGGACAATGAGCAGTTCTTC. It yields the protein CASSVQGKDNEQFF.

This sequence joins TRBV5-1 and TRBJ2-3; D remains ambiguous. CDR1 is SGHRS, CDR2 YFSETQ, per germline. Trimming left V 5 bases short and J 0 bases short, with 13 bases between. CDR3 size: 15 residues. CDR3 sequence (DNA): TGCGCCAGCAGATTACAGCCCTCTAGCACAGATACGCAGTATTTT. It codes for CASRLQPSSTDTQYF.

This clone was seen once. This CDR3 is CASSLAATGFTEAFF. The CDR3 DNA reads TGCGCCAGCAGCTTGGCCGCGACAGGGTTCACTGAAGCTTTCTTT. V usage is TRBV5-1 and J usage is TRBJ1-1, with 7 nucleotides matching TRBD1. Germline lookup yields CDR1 SGHRS and CDR2 YFSETQ. After removal of 0 bases from V and 4 bases from J, the junction contained 6 bases not matched to a gene. The CDR3 totals 15 residues.